This T cell receptor (beta chain) was sequenced in a study of STAT5B mutations in CD4+ large granular lymphocyte leukemia (dated by TCRdb to the early 2020s). Broadly, across the study: Among healthy controls, the CDR3 'QG' motif was associated with a particular HLA allele. The TCRbeta repertoires of CD4+ T-cell large granular lymphocyte leukemia patients were compared with the TCRbeta repertoires of healthy blood donors. Flow cytometry performed on FACSCanto II or FACSVerse showed that the purified fractions had more than 95% purity among lymphocytes.

The paper as a whole reports these results and caveats: TRBV06-family usage was enriched among the top patient clones (8/27) compared with healthy controls (2/35). Main leukemic clonotypes were private to each patient, although 25% to 30% appeared at low frequency in other patients' non-leukemic repertoires. Greater clonality appeared to be present in CD4-sorted patient repertoires than in healthy CD4+ repertoires, and the difference was retained after the putative leukemic clones were removed. The data were not HLA-matched, and the higher clonality in CD4+ T-LGLL than in CD8+ T-LGLL could be due to the relatively small sample size.

The immunoSEQ assay at survey resolution was applied to genomic DNA for sequencing of TCRbeta rearrangements. Per the authors' processing: In the TCR sequencing data, the lowest productive clonotype frequency that could be detected was 2.59 x 10-5. Analyses included only productive TCRbeta rearrangements, meaning complete and in-frame sequences. Sample clonality was computed as Simpson clonality in the immunoSEQ Analyzer version 3.0. Based on frequency, clones were grouped as very rare, small, medium, large (1-20%) or hyperexpanded (>20%). Generation probabilities were estimated with OLGA 1.2.3, V-gene circos plots were made with VDJtools, specificities were searched in VDJdb, and CDR3 motifs were identified with GLIPH. Drawn from immuneACCESS, this table holds only the in-frame rearrangements with V and J called that TCRdb kept. Clones are partly lost; checked studies trace under half to an unresolved V gene and leave the rest unexplained. Clonal size and the V and J genes are those of that table, whereas D and trimming came from the DNA. This sample comprises fewer than 25,000 clones, approximately 88% of them detected only once. The biggest ten clones account for approximately 13% of the sample.

The healthy controls were some 36 blood donors, and the buffy coats of these donors were supplied by the Finnish Red Cross blood service. All TCR-sequenced material derived from peripheral blood: patient blood samples and healthy donor buffy coats. Ficoll-Hypaque gradient centrifugation was used to isolate peripheral blood mononuclear cells. For the healthy controls, CD4+ cells were obtained from buffy coats by magnetic purification. Genomic DNA was extracted with the Gentra Puregene Cell and Tissue kit and quantified on a Qubit 2.0 fluorometer. V loses 3 bases of germline sequence and J loses 6 bases, and the interval between the two ends is 8 bases. CDR1 and CDR2 are drawn from the germline V gene (reference sequence): GTSNPN, SVGIG. From the cysteine up to the phenylalanine, the CDR3 has a length of 11 residues. Only CDR3 DNA remains: 33 bases, in frame from the first base. Details on this clone: It lacks a known antigen. The input lacks base qualities; no much larger clone sits a single base away.

The sequenced sample was CD4+ T cells from blood buffy coats. This clonotype originated in a human donor in good health. The rearrangement joined TRBV30 to TRBJ1-1, with the identity of the D gene unclear. This receptor has the CDR3 CAWRGWAEAFF. The DNA sequence reads TGTGCCTGGAGGGGGTGGGCTGAAGCTTTCTTT.